This TCR beta chain was captured in a study of beta chain features in type 1 diabetes. Sequencing targeted expressed TCRB transcripts, as all isolated RNA had been reverse transcribed. Generated by immunoSEQ multiplex PCR, the TCRdb table keeps only in-frame clones and is missing some. The table shows 300,000 to 400,000 clones, with 10% to 15% occurring only once. The sample holds a few counts of this clone. The V end lost 0 bases, the J end lost 5 bases, and 17 bases lay between the germline ends. This CDR3 spans 16 amino acids. The V gene's germline CDR1 is SGHDT and CDR2 YYEEEE. It was one heparinised blood draw, averaging about 116 mL, that each donor gave. Via CD45RO/CCR7/CD25/CD127/CD95/CD27, cells of the CD4+ naive, central memory, regulatory and stem cell-like memory subsets were sorted.

The chain links TRBV5-6 to TRBJ1-1, with D perhaps TRBD1 (5 bases). The receptor was isolated from a man aged 18 to 29 in good health. Input material: naive CD4+ T cells from blood. The CDR3 loop is CASSLVGRPAGTEAFF. The CDR3 DNA reads TGTGCCAGCAGCTTGGTGGGCAGGCCGGCAGGGACTGAAGCTTTCTTT.